This T cell receptor beta chain was sequenced for a study of T-cell memory formation after mild COVID-19. Across the whole study: The study found TCR clusters largely donor specific.

There are many counts of this clonotype. No antigen is known for it. The authors produced TCR alpha and TCR beta cDNA libraries with sample barcodes and UMIs by 5'RACE using constant-segment primers. MiXCR, run by TCRdb on the 5' RACE reads, gives a single entry per CDR3 protein. The sample consists of 45,000 to 55,000 distinct CDR3 sequences, around 7% of them appearing once. Study-level results: The SARS-CoV-2 specificity of second-wave clones reaching peak at day 37 remained unverified. CD4+ clones that contracted lay mainly in CM and EM; CD8+ ones lay in EMRA.

This sequence was found in a man between 18 and 29 years old who had mild COVID-19 (a few samples of this study predate the infection). Cell type and time point are not known. Specimen: PBMCs or a T cell subset sorted from them (not recorded which).

The CDR3 loop is CASSPRDSHYNEQFF. In DNA, the CDR3 is TGTGCCAGCAGCCCGCGGGACAGTCACTACAATGAGCAGTTCTTC. The chain has TRBV7-8 and TRBJ2-1; perhaps TRBD1 as D (7 bases). V was cut by 5 bases and J by 3 bases, with 14 bases left in between. Germline CDR1 reads SGHVS; CDR2 reads FQNEAQ. CDR3 length: 15 residues.